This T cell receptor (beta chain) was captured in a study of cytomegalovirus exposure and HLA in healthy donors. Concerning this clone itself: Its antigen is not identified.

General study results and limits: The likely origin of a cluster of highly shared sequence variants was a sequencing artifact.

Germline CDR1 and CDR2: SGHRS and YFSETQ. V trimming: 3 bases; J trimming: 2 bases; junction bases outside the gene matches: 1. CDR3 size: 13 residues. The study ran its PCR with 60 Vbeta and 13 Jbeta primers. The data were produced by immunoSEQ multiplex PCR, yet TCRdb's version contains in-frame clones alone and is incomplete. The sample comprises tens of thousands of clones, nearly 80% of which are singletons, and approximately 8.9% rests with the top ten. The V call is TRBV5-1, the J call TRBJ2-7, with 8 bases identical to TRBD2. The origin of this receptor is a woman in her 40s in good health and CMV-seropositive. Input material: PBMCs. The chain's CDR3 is CASSSGLAYEQYF. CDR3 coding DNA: TGCGCCAGCAGCTCGGGACTAGCCTACGAGCAGTACTTC.